The 10 T cell receptor beta chains given below trace back to one sample, sequenced in a study of blood T cell repertoires in COVID-19. Repertoires were generated with immunoSEQ multiplex PCR, while TCRdb's copy carries only in-frame clones and drops some. The sample includes roughly 26,000 clones, roughly 92% seen only once; the top ten take around 2%. Material: peripheral blood. The receptors were gathered from a human donor in a cohort sampled during active COVID-19.

The chain uses TRBV3-1 (or the pseudogene TRBV3-2) and TRBJ2-1; D perhaps matches TRBD2 (5 bases). Germline CDR1 LGHDT, CDR2 YNNKEL (reference sequence). CDR3 size: 17 residues. V lost 0 bases to trimming and J lost 0 bases, with 12 bases between them. The CDR3 spells CASSQDLSGSSYNEQFF. In DNA form, the CDR3 reads TGTGCCAGCAGCCAAGATTTGTCGGGGAGCTCCTACAATGAGCAGTTCTTC.

The chain is built from TRBV5-1 and TRBJ2-1; D not certain. Trimming took 0 bases from V and 7 from J, leaving 8 bases between them. This CDR3 spans 13 amino acids. Germline loops: CDR1 SGHRS, CDR2 YFSETQ. CDR3 nucleotide sequence: TGCGCCAGCAGCTTGGGATTAGCAAATGAGCAGTTCTTC. As protein: CASSLGLANEQFF.

V is TRBV6-6 and J is TRBJ2-1, with TRBD2 as a possible D gene (6 bases). Deletions cut 0 bases from V and 1 base from J, with 7 bases between. CDR3 size: 15 residues. Germline CDR1 is MNHNY and CDR2 is SVGAGI (reference sequence). CDR3 region: CASSYSGGSYNEQFF. Here the CDR3 DNA reads TGTGCCAGCAGTTACTCGGGGGGATCCTACAATGAGCAGTTCTTC.

The chain has TRBV5-4 and TRBJ2-7, with D tentatively TRBD2 (7 bases). The CDR3 is 13 residues long. Germline CDR1 SGHNT, CDR2 YYREEE (reference sequence). Deletions cut 3 bases from V and 3 bases from J, with 10 bases between. CDR3 coding DNA: TGTGCCAGCAGCTCGGGGGGCATCTACGAGCAGTACTTC. Its translation: CASSSGGIYEQYF.

Here the CDR3 reads CASSLGLAGRGNEQYF. The CDR3 DNA is TGTGCCAGCAGCTTGGGACTAGCGGGGCGAGGGAACGAGCAGTACTTC. V and J are TRBV5-4 and TRBJ2-7; 11 bases map to TRBD2. Losses at the gene ends were 0 bases for V and 5 bases for J; bases not matched to a gene: 7. There are 16 residues in the CDR3. Germline assignment: CDR1 SGHNT and CDR2 YYREEE (reference sequence).

This chain uses TRBV5-6 with TRBJ2-7; 10 bases fit TRBD2. From germline, CDR1 is SGHDT and CDR2 YYEEEE. V gave up 3 bases and J gave up 5 bases; unmatched junction bases: 20. The CDR3 runs to 19 residues. CDR3 sequence (DNA): TGTGCCAGCAGCTCATTCTCCCGGGACCTTAGCGGGAGGATTGACGAGCAGTACTTC. This translates into CASSSFSRDLSGRIDEQYF.

The J gene is TRBJ2-7, the V gene TRBV5-1; no firm D call. Germline V gene lookup returns CDR1 SGHRS and CDR2 YFSETQ. Trimming shortened V by 3 bases and J by 5 bases, and 15 bases separated the two germline ends. CDR3 length equals 14 residues. The CDR3: CASSSGPIRDEQYF. Written as DNA, the CDR3 is TGCGCCAGCAGCTCGGGTCCGATCCGGGACGAGCAGTACTTC.

The chain is built from TRBV11-2 and TRBJ2-7; 8 nucleotides align to TRBD1. The CDR3 runs 15 residues. After removal of 4 bases from V and 1 base from J, the junction contained 6 bases not matched to a gene. CDR1 SGHAT and CDR2 FQNNGV come from the germline V gene. The CDR3 region is CASSSLRDRSYEQYF. Written as DNA, the CDR3 is TGTGCCAGCAGCTCACTCCGGGACAGGTCCTACGAGCAGTACTTC.

The rearrangement joins TRBV9 to TRBJ1-4; the D is unclear. V was trimmed by 0 bases and J by 6 bases, leaving 9 bases between them. The CDR3 is 14 amino acids. CDR1 is SGDLS and CDR2 is YYNGEE in the germline V gene. This CDR3 reads CASSVDSTDEKLFF. As DNA, the CDR3 is TGTGCCAGCAGCGTAGACAGTACGGATGAAAAACTGTTTTTT.

Comment on this clone: At one end, the junction sequence differs from germline, possibly due to a read error. The rearrangement uses TRBV7-7 and TRBJ1-5, with D perhaps matching TRBD1 (6 bases). The CDR3 is 15 amino acids. CDR1 SSHAT and CDR2 FNYEAQ come from the germline V gene (reference sequence). The CDR3 loop reads CASSLTGLGYQPQHF. The CDR3 DNA reads as TGTGCTAGCAGCCTGACAGGACTGGGGTATCAGCCCCAGCATTTT.